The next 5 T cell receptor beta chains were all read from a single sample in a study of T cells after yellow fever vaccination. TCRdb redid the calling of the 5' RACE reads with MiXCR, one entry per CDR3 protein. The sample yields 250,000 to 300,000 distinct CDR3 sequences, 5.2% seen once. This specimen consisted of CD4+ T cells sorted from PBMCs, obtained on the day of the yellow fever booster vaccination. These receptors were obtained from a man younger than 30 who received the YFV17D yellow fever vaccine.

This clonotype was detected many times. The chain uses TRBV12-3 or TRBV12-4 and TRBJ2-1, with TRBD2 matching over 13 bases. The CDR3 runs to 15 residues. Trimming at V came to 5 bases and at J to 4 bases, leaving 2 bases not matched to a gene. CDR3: CASSMTSGGYNEQFF. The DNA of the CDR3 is TGTGCCAGCAGTATGACTAGCGGGGGGTACAATGAGCAGTTCTTC.

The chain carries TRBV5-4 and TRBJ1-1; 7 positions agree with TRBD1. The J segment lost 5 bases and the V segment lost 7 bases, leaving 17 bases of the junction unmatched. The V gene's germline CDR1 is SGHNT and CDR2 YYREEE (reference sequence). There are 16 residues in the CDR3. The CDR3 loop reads CASSWTGLPRRTEAFF. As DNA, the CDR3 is TGTGCCAGCTCTTGGACAGGCCTTCCTCGGAGGACTGAAGCTTTCTTT.

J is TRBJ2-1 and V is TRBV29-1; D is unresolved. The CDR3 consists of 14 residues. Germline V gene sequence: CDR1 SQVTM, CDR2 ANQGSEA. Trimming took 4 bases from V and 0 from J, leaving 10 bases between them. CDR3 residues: CSVASLSSYNEQFF. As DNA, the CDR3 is TGCAGCGTTGCATCCCTGAGCTCCTACAATGAGCAGTTCTTC.

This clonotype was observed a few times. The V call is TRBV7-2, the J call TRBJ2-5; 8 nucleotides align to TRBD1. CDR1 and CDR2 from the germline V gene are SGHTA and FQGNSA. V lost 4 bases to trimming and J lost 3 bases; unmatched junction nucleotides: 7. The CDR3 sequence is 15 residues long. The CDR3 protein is CASSSQGAGKETQYF. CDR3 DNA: TGTGCCAGCAGCTCGCAGGGGGCAGGAAAAGAGACCCAGTACTTC.

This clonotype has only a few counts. CDR3: CAISESVIRGTGELFF. The CDR3 nucleotides are TGTGCCATCAGTGAGTCGGTGATTCGGGGCACCGGGGAGCTGTTTTTT. The chain combines TRBV10-3 with TRBJ2-2; D is possibly TRBD2 (5 bases). Germline CDR1 and CDR2: ENHRY and SYGVKD. Trimming shortened V by 0 bases and J by 4 bases, and 12 bases separated the two germline ends. The CDR3 totals 16 residues.